The rows below give T cell receptor beta chains drawn from one sample of a study of OX40 agonist ivuxolimab in advanced cancers. Generated by immunoSEQ multiplex PCR, the TCRdb table keeps only in-frame clones and is missing some. Of about 87,000 clones in the sample, 75% to 90% were seen once. The material was CD4+ or CD8+ T cells sorted from blood, obtained in a trial of the OX40 agonist ivuxolimab. The receptors derive from an adult with an advanced solid tumor such as melanoma, head and neck, liver or kidney cancer. Each CDR3 is given without its conserved first and last residue. Each record gives: V gene, CDR3 length, J gene, CDR3 protein.

>TRBV5-8|13|TRBJ2-5
ASSTNRVRGETQY
>TRBV30|11|TRBJ2-7
AWSPMTGTEQY
>TRBV7-3|14|TRBJ2-1
ASSPSPRQAENEQF
>TRBV4-1|12|TRBJ1-2
ASSQAEGNYGYT
>TRBV6-5|14|TRBJ2-7
ASSYWRAGSSYEQY
>TRBV18|13|TRBJ1-5
ASSPDWNSGQPQH
>TRBV27|11|TRBJ1-1
ASSFGAGLQTF
>TRBV2|11|TRBJ1-2
ASSLTGPLGYT
>TRBV6-1|13|TRBJ2-7
ASRGLAGGTYEQY
>TRBV29-1|11|TRBJ2-3
SVEPQSTDTQY
>TRBV19|14|TRBJ1-3
ASSAGTARSGNTIY
>TRBV21-1|17|TRBJ1-6
ASSKVRTQGPNYNSPLH
>TRBV7-9|12|TRBJ2-1
ATPAGSSYNEQF
>TRBV4-1|16|TRBJ2-2
ASSQGSGTRRRTGELF
>TRBV18|12|TRBJ1-6
ASSPTGLNSPLH
>TRBV5-8|13|TRBJ1-4
ASSLATGRAEKLF
>TRBV9|11|TRBJ2-5
ASSGGMGETQY
>TRBV7-3|13|TRBJ2-1
ASSLMVSSYNEQF
>TRBV5-1|13|TRBJ2-3
ASSLAMGVADTQY
>TRBV30|14|TRBJ1-2
AWLSAGPSANYGYT
>TRBV19|11|TRBJ2-1
ASSIDRNNEQF
>TRBV10-3|12|TRBJ2-7
AAEGGDGLGGQY
>TRBV6-5|13|TRBJ2-2
ASSYSTGPRGELF
>TRBV27|13|TRBJ2-5
ASSLVAGARETQY
>TRBV2|12|TRBJ2-5
ASSGTGRGETQY
>TRBV5-6|15|TRBJ1-1
ASSLVGGYEGSTEAF
>TRBV7-3|15|TRBJ2-3
ASSQSHTGLGTDTQY
>TRBV11-1|12|TRBJ2-7
ASSVIGPSYEQY
>TRBV27|13|TRBJ1-1
ASSLDRSSNTEAF
>TRBV6-5|14|TRBJ1-1
ASSYSRGEGGTEAF
>TRBV10-3|15|TRBJ2-5
AISAGQRVTYQETQY
>TRBV19|11|TRBJ1-5
ASKEGPLRPQH
>TRBV5-3|11|TRBJ1-3
AILQGFGNTIY
>TRBV18|13|TRBJ2-3
ASSPPGNLGDTQY
>TRBV6-1|11|TRBJ1-1
ASSWTENTEAF
>TRBV6-6|10|TRBJ2-7
ASSYSSYEQY
>TRBV5-8|11|TRBJ1-5
ASSQERDRVQH
>TRBV5-1|14|TRBJ2-5
ASSLALAGSQETQY
>TRBV7-2|12|TRBJ1-2
ASSPGGQGYGYT
>TRBV12-5|10|TRBJ2-1
ASGPLLGEQF
>TRBV11-2|12|TRBJ1-6
ASSFGRGESPLH
>TRBV2|13|TRBJ1-2
ASSESLDRGGGYT
>TRBV4-2|14|TRBJ1-4
ASSQDFRQGVEKLF
>TRBV4-1|12|TRBJ1-1
ASSPSGEDRATF
>TRBV5-1|13|TRBJ2-3
ASSPMRREQDTQY
>TRBV18|12|TRBJ2-3
ASSPSLGGDTQY
>TRBV5-1|12|TRBJ2-3
ASSLGTPGDTQY
>TRBV5-6|14|TRBJ2-1
ASSQPSGGSPQEQF
>TRBV18|13|TRBJ2-3
ASSILASDTDTQY
>TRBV6-5|9|TRBJ1-1
ASSYGAEAF
>TRBV2|14|TRBJ2-6
ASIKGRGSGANVLT
>TRBV6-5|10|TRBJ1-2
ASSLSAYGYT
>TRBV19|14|TRBJ1-3
ASSLPGTSGGNTIY
>TRBV30|12|TRBJ2-7
AWSVTGGNYEQY
>TRBV6-5|12|TRBJ1-2
ASSGGTELYGYT
>TRBV20-1|9|TRBJ1-2
SAEENYGYT
>TRBV7-9|12|TRBJ1-5
ASRPDGSNQPQH
>TRBV2|10|TRBJ1-1
ASSEGGRLAF
>TRBV7-2|14|TRBJ1-2
ASSLVSDPANYGYT
>TRBV25-1|13|TRBJ2-5
ASSEVAGMTETQY